The 16 T cell receptor beta chains below were found in one sample sequenced in a study of cytomegalovirus exposure and HLA in healthy donors. The method was immunoSEQ multiplex PCR; TCRdb's version includes in-frame clones alone and lacks a portion of them. The sample has about 160,000 clones; more than 75% are singletons. Sequencing was done on a sample of PBMCs. The receptor set was obtained from a man between 18 and 29 years old in good health and CMV-seronegative.

J is TRBJ2-1 and V is TRBV28, with TRBD2 identical over 11 bases. The CDR3 has 15 residues. Germline V gene data show CDR1 as MDHEN and CDR2 as SYDVKM. V gave up 4 bases and J gave up 10 bases; unmatched junction bases: 9. The CDR3 DNA reads TGTGCCAGCAGTTCCCCTAGCGGGGGGCTTAAGGAGCAGTTCTTC. This translates into CASSSPSGGLKEQFF.

This CDR3 is CASSETGYEQYF. CDR3 nucleotides: TGTGCCAGCAGTGAAACGGGGTACGAGCAGTACTTC. This chain joins TRBV6-1 and TRBJ2-7; D might be TRBD2 (5 bases). The germline CDR1 and CDR2 sequences are MNHNS and SASEGT. V was shortened by 2 bases and J by 4 bases, with 6 bases between the two germline ends. CDR3 size: 12 residues.

With regard to this clone: A junction end diverges from the germline sequence, so it may reflect a read error. This chain links TRBV5-1 with TRBJ2-5; D is possibly TRBD1 (5 bases). Germline CDR1 is SGHRS and CDR2 is YFSETQ. This CDR3 comprises 14 residues. As DNA, the CDR3 is TGCGCCAGCAGTTTGGCCGTAGGGGCTGGGACCCAGTACTTC. It is translated as CASSLAVGAGTQYF.

This rearrangement joins TRBV7-8 to TRBJ2-7; 9 nucleotides align to TRBD1. Germline values: CDR1 SGHVS, CDR2 FQNEAQ. CDR3 size: 12 residues. Losses at the gene ends were 3 bases for V and 6 bases for J; bases not matched to a gene: 0. DNA of the CDR3: TGTGCCAGCAGCTTGGACAGGGGCGAGCAGTACTTC. This translates into CASSLDRGEQYF.

This sequence joins TRBV28 and TRBJ1-5; 7 bases agree with TRBD1. The V and J ends lost 5 bases and 0 bases, in that order; junction bases with no gene match: 4. The CDR3 sequence is 15 residues long. Looked up from germline, CDR1 is MDHEN and CDR2 is SYDVKM. The CDR3 reads CASSTGQVSNQPQHF. CDR3 nucleotides: TGTGCCAGCAGTACCGGACAGGTTAGCAATCAGCCCCAGCATTTT.

V is TRBV5-1 and J is TRBJ1-4; D possibly corresponds to TRBD1 (6 bases). Trimming pared 0 bases from V and 5 bases from J, leaving 11 bases between. Germline V gene lookup returns CDR1 SGHRS and CDR2 YFSETQ. CDR3 length equals 15 residues. The CDR3 region has the DNA TGCGCCAGCAGCTTGGTTGCAGGGGTAAATGAAAAACTGTTTTTT. Encoded protein: CASSLVAGVNEKLFF.

The chain uses TRBV27 and TRBJ2-3; TRBD2 aligns across 9 bases. The CDR3 covers 17 residues. The V gene end was trimmed by 3 bases and the J gene end by 3 bases; junction bases not matched to a gene: 10. Germline lookup yields CDR1 MNHEY and CDR2 SMNVEV (reference sequence). Here the CDR3 reads CASSLALAGTGTDTQYF. CDR3 nucleotide sequence: TGTGCCAGCAGTTTGGCGCTAGCGGGAACAGGGACAGATACGCAGTATTTT.

The CDR3 is CASGNRVNTEAFF. Written as DNA, the CDR3 is TGCGCCAGCGGCAACAGGGTTAACACTGAAGCTTTCTTT. The V gene is TRBV4-1, the J gene TRBJ1-1; perhaps TRBD1 as D (6 bases). The CDR3 spans 13 residues. Looked up from germline, CDR1 is MGHRA and CDR2 is YSYEKL. The V gene lost 8 bases and the J gene lost 2 bases, with 12 bases spanning the gap.

This clone was seen once. The rearrangement joins TRBV30 to TRBJ1-6, with a weak D call TRBD1 (5 bases). Trimming left V 0 bases short and J 0 bases short, with 6 bases between. This CDR3 comprises 15 residues. Germline V CDR1 and CDR2: GTSNPN, SVGIG (reference sequence). As DNA, the CDR3 is TGTGCCTGGAGTGTAGACAGCTCCTATAATTCACCCCTCCACTTT. Amino acid sequence: CAWSVDSSYNSPLHF.

J is TRBJ2-7 and V is TRBV6-6, with 8 bases lining up with TRBD1. The CDR3 totals 14 residues. In germline, CDR1 is MNHNY, CDR2 SVGAGI (reference sequence). Trimming at V came to 5 bases and at J to 5 bases, leaving 8 bases not matched to a gene. The CDR3 spells CASSDVDRVHEQYV. The CDR3 region has the DNA TGTGCCAGCAGTGACGTGGACAGGGTACACGAGCAGTACGTC.

This rearrangement joins TRBV28 to TRBJ2-7; the match to TRBD2 covers 8 bases. After removal of 2 bases from V and 0 bases from J, the junction contained 3 bases not matched to a gene. The CDR3 consists of 15 residues. Germline V gene lookup returns CDR1 MDHEN and CDR2 SYDVKM. The DNA for the CDR3 is TGTGCCAGCAGTTTAGGGCTAGCGGGCTCCTACGAGCAGTACTTC. Its protein is CASSLGLAGSYEQYF.

The V and J genes are TRBV29-1 and TRBJ1-1; 11 positions match TRBD1. The CDR3 covers 13 residues. The J segment lost 3 bases and the V segment lost 7 bases, leaving 4 bases of the junction unmatched. In germline, CDR1 is SQVTM, CDR2 ANQGSEA. The chain's CDR3 is CSATGQGDTEAFF. The CDR3 region has the DNA TGCAGCGCTACGGGACAGGGGGACACTGAAGCTTTCTTT.

This chain connects TRBV13 to TRBJ2-1, with 12 bases identical to TRBD2. The CDR3 covers 16 residues. With V trimmed by 4 bases and J by 5 bases, 6 bases remained unmatched. The V gene's germline CDR1 is PRHDT and CDR2 FYEKMQ (reference sequence). CDR3 DNA sequence: TGTGCCAGCAGCTCACCCGGGACTAGCGGGCACAATGAGCAGTTCTTC. Translated, it gives CASSSPGTSGHNEQFF.

This chain links TRBV19 with TRBJ2-5, with TRBD2 as a possible D gene (6 bases). The germline V and J ends were trimmed by 1 base and 5 bases, with 11 bases remaining between them. CDR3 length: 14 residues. Germline CDR1 LNHDA, CDR2 SQIVND (reference sequence). The CDR3: CASSIATGAETQYF. CDR3 in DNA: TGTGCCAGTAGTATAGCGACGGGAGCGGAGACCCAGTACTTC.

The genes are TRBV27 and TRBJ2-7; a possible D gene is TRBD2 (6 bases). Germline CDR1 reads MNHEY; CDR2 reads SMNVEV (reference sequence). The CDR3 has 14 residues. The ends were cut back, 5 bases at V and 0 bases at J, with 11 bases in the middle. The DNA of the CDR3 is TGTGCCAGCAGTATGGGACTGAGCTCCTACGAGCAGTACTTC. Protein sequence: CASSMGLSSYEQYF.

The chain carries TRBV28 and TRBJ1-1, with D tentatively TRBD1 (5 bases). This CDR3 spans 14 amino acids. Germline values: CDR1 MDHEN, CDR2 SYDVKM. V was shortened by 0 bases and J by 4 bases, with 9 bases between the two germline ends. The CDR3 DNA follows: TGTGCCAGCAGTTTATGGGGAGGGGTCACTGAAGCTTTCTTT. This translates into CASSLWGGVTEAFF. Complete variable domain (other parts from reference TRBV28 and TRBJ1-1): DVKVTQSSRYLVKRTGEKVFLECVQDMDHENMFWYRQDPGLGLRLIYFSYDVKMKEKGDIPEGYSVSREKKERFSLILESASTNQTSMYLCASSLWGGVTEAFFGQGTRLTVV.